The T cell receptor beta chain described here comes from a study of beta chain features in type 1 diabetes. Study-wide results and limits: Equally in patients and controls, PCR might preferentially amplify shorter templates. The study found that naive, central memory and Treg TCRB repertoires appeared more similar in patients than in healthy donors.

From germline, CDR1 is MNHEY and CDR2 SMNVEV (reference sequence). There are 14 residues in the CDR3. V was clipped by 8 bases and J by 4 bases; unmatched bases: 8. Expressed TCRB transcripts got sequenced, as all isolated RNA was reverse transcribed. Average reads for naive, central memory and regulatory T cell samples were about 3.57 million. Generated by immunoSEQ multiplex PCR, the TCRdb table keeps only in-frame clones and is missing some. This sample has about 6,000 clones, with roughly 70% found just once. A single heparinised blood sample, averaging around 110 mL, was obtained per donor. About this clone itself: Its antigen remains unidentified.

The V and J genes are TRBV27 and TRBJ2-1; 7 bases fit TRBD2. The clonotype was recovered from a man between 18 and 35 years old in good health. The sequencing input was Tregs from blood. CDR3 sequence: CASAPGLPYNEQFF. The CDR3 DNA follows: TGTGCCAGCGCCCCGGGACTACCTTACAATGAGCAGTTCTTC.